Below, one T cell receptor beta chain is given with its context. The sample comes from a study of blood T cell repertoires in COVID-19. Study-level background: PBMCs, B-cell-depleted T cells, or T cells provided the cDNA or gDNA that made up the material.

The V end lost 4 bases, the J end lost 0 bases, and 14 bases lay between the germline ends. The CDR3 runs 16 residues. Clones were read by immunoSEQ multiplex PCR, and TCRdb kept only the in-frame ones, dropping some. Of about 54,000 clones in the sample, 88% are singletons; the top ten hold about 8.5%. The specimen sequenced was peripheral blood. The V gene is TRBV5-3, the J gene TRBJ1-3, with D possibly matching TRBD1 (6 bases). TRBV5-3 has ORF status, its function being uncertain. The receptor was isolated from a man aged 55 to 70 with active COVID-19. CDR3 amino acids: CARSRSDRTSGNTIYF. The CDR3 bases are TGTGCCAGAAGCCGATCGGACAGAACCTCTGGAAACACCATATATTTT.